What follows is one TCR beta chain and its context. This entry comes from a study of blood T cell repertoires in COVID-19. As for the study in general: Spain, Italy and the United States supplied samples that represented acute and convalescent COVID-19. In each case, the material was cDNA or gDNA derived from T cells, B-cell-depleted T cells, or PBMCs.

Source study methods: How many nucleated cells were present was estimated from reference gene primer amplification. Method: immunoSEQ multiplex PCR; TCRdb's copy keeps in-frame clones and lacks some. V and J calls and clone size are given by that table; D and trimming were obtained from the DNA. The table records around 140,000 clones, approximately 90% of them present only once. From germline, CDR1 is LGHDT and CDR2 YNNKEL (reference sequence). J lost 0 bases, V lost 0 bases, and 14 bases had no gene match. This CDR3 comprises 21 residues. Specimen: peripheral blood. This sequence originates from a human donor in a cohort sampled during active COVID-19. The V call is TRBV3-1 (or the pseudogene TRBV3-2), the J call TRBJ2-3; TRBD2 matches at 11 bases. The CDR3 protein is CASSQDRASGGPLPSTDTQYF. CDR3 bases: TGTGCCAGCAGCCAAGATCGGGCTAGCGGGGGGCCGCTTCCTAGCACAGATACGCAGTATTTT.